The next 4 T cell receptor beta chains were all read from a single sample in a study of CD8 T cells in Susac syndrome. Random hexamers were used to reverse transcribe an amount of about 0.45 to 1 ug RNA. TCRdb re-analysed the immunoSEQ multiplex PCR reads in MiXCR, keeping a single row per CDR3 protein. This table holds under 200,000 distinct CDR3 sequences, 90% to 95% found once. Sequencing was done on a sample of CD4+ T cells from PBMCs. The receptors shown here come from a human donor with Susac syndrome.

This rearrangement joins TRBV29-1 to TRBJ1-5; D uncertain. The CDR3 loop spans 12 amino acids. V gave up 5 bases and J gave up 4 bases, with 9 bases separating them. CDR1 and CDR2 (germline): SQVTM, ANQGSEA. The CDR3 DNA reads as TGCAGCGTTTACCTGCCGAATCAGCCCCAGCATTTT. Residues: CSVYLPNQPQHF.

The J gene is TRBJ1-4, the V gene TRBV20-1; no clear D gene. The V and J ends lost 0 bases and 6 bases respectively, with 14 bases between them. The CDR3 loop spans 15 amino acids. Looked up from germline, CDR1 is DFQATT and CDR2 is SNEGSKA (reference sequence). The CDR3 loop is CSARDPRYGHEKLFF. CDR3 coding DNA: TGCAGTGCTAGAGATCCTCGCTATGGACATGAAAAACTGTTTTTT.

The V call is TRBV20-1, the J call TRBJ2-4; D is uncertain. This CDR3 has 14 amino acids. Germline V gene sequence: CDR1 DFQATT, CDR2 SNEGSKA (reference sequence). V shed 8 bases and J shed 0 bases, with 14 bases lying between them. The CDR3 DNA reads as TGCAGTCCCAGGCCAATGTCAGCCAAAAACATTCAGTACTTC. Amino acids: CSPRPMSAKNIQYF.

The CDR3, as DNA: TGTGCCAGCAGCCGCCGGGGGACAGATACGCAGTATTTT. Protein: CASSRRGTDTQYF. This chain links TRBV7-6 with TRBJ2-3; D might be TRBD2 (6 bases). Germline CDR1 SGHVS, CDR2 FNYEAQ. Trimming took off 5 bases at V and 3 bases at J, with 9 bases between the two ends. CDR3 length: 13 amino acids.